Each of the 19 T cell receptor beta chains below was sequenced from the same sample in a study of T cell responses to AZD1222 COVID-19 vaccine. The repertoire was sequenced with immunoSEQ multiplex PCR; TCRdb's copy has only in-frame clones and lacks some. Seen here are around 120,000 clones, 80% to 90% observed once, and the top ten hold 1.5% to 2%. Material: peripheral blood, obtained on day 0 of AZD1222 vaccination. The receptor source for this set is an adult in good health.

The gene calls are TRBV24-1 and TRBJ2-4; no clear D. Trimming took off 3 bases at V and 0 bases at J, with 2 bases between the two ends. Germline V lookup: CDR1 KGHDR, CDR2 SFDVKD. The CDR3 has 13 amino acids. The CDR3 sequence is CATSDGAKNIQYF. The CDR3 nucleotides are TGTGCCACCAGTGATGGAGCCAAAAACATTCAGTACTTC.

The rearrangement uses TRBV28 and TRBJ1-2; D gene uncertain. The CDR3 runs to 12 residues. V was shortened by 3 bases and J by 2 bases, with 4 bases between the two germline ends. The V gene's germline CDR1 is MDHEN and CDR2 SYDVKM. DNA of the CDR3: TGTGCCAGCAGTTTTGGCAACTATGGCTACACCTTC. Residues: CASSFGNYGYTF.

There are a few counts of this clone. The V and J genes are TRBV2 and TRBJ1-5, with TRBD1 matching 10 bases. After removal of 2 bases from V and 4 bases from J, the junction contained 2 bases not matched to a gene. The V gene's germline CDR1 is SNHLY and CDR2 FYNNEI. This CDR3 comprises 15 residues. CDR3 in amino acids: CASSEMGQGNQPQHF. The DNA of the CDR3 is TGTGCCAGCAGTGAAATGGGACAGGGGAATCAGCCCCAGCATTTT.

A note on this clone: Other DNA sequences in this specimen translate into the identical CDR3. The chain couples TRBV5-1 to TRBJ2-7; D is undetermined. The CDR3 covers 13 residues. V dropped 4 bases and J dropped 2 bases, with 10 bases sitting between them. CDR1 and CDR2 (germline): SGHRS, YFSETQ. The CDR3: CASSPDPPYEQYF. CDR3 DNA sequence: TGCGCCAGCAGCCCCGACCCCCCCTACGAGCAGTACTTC.

The rearrangement links TRBV30 to TRBJ1-5; D possibly corresponds to TRBD1 (6 bases). The CDR3 runs to 13 residues. Germline lookup yields CDR1 GTSNPN and CDR2 SVGIG (reference sequence). Trimming shortened V by 0 bases and J by 7 bases, and 10 bases separated the two germline ends. CDR3 sequence reads: CAWSVGRGQPQHF. CDR3 sequence (DNA): TGTGCCTGGAGTGTGGGTAGGGGGCAGCCCCAGCATTTT.

The chain couples TRBV6-4 to TRBJ1-4, with D possibly matching TRBD1 (5 bases). V lost 10 bases, J lost 7 bases, and 28 bases lay in between. This CDR3 is built from 17 residues. Per germline, CDR1 MRHNA and CDR2 SNTAGT. CDR3 region: CAIPSFYIGGRSEKLFF. CDR3 in DNA: TGTGCCATCCCGTCTTTTTACATCGGGGGAAGAAGTGAAAAACTGTTTTTT.

The genes are TRBV7-2 and TRBJ1-1; possibly TRBD1 for D (6 bases). Deletions cut 4 bases from V and 5 bases from J, with 14 bases between. The CDR3 extends over 14 amino acids. Looked up from germline, CDR1 is SGHTA and CDR2 is FQGNSA. In DNA form, the CDR3 reads TGTGCCAGCAGCTCTACAAGGGGGGCGACTGAAGCTTTCTTT. This encodes CASSSTRGATEAFF.

CDR3 sequence (DNA): TGTGCCAGTAGTAGCAGCCCTCCTAGCGGGAGTAGTAATGAGCAGTTCTTC. It is translated as CASSSSPPSGSSNEQFF. The rearrangement uses TRBV19 and TRBJ2-1; 10 nucleotides line up with TRBD2. In germline, CDR1 is LNHDA, CDR2 SQIVND (reference sequence). This CDR3 comprises 17 residues. Trimming cost V 4 bases and J 7 bases; bases outside gene matches: 13. Using reference TRBV19 and TRBJ2-1 for the parts outside the CDR3, the full variable domain is DGGITQSPKYLFRKEGQNVTLSCEQNLNHDAMYWYRQDPGQGLRLIYYSQIVNDFQKGDIAEGYSVSREKKESFPLTVTSAQKNPTAFYLCASSSSPPSGSSNEQFFGPGTRLTVL.

This clone was seen only once. The chain couples TRBV24-1 to TRBJ1-4; unclear D gene. Trimming took off 9 bases at V and 0 bases at J, with 7 bases between the two ends. CDR1 is KGHDR and CDR2 is SFDVKD in the germline V gene. The CDR3 loop spans 13 amino acids. The CDR3 DNA reads TGTGCCACCCAGCGAACAACTAATGAAAAACTGTTTTTT. This translates into CATQRTTNEKLFF.

The V call is TRBV5-1, the J call TRBJ2-3; tentative D call: TRBD2 (7 bases). V dropped 0 bases and J dropped 2 bases, with 10 bases sitting between them. Germline CDR1 SGHRS, CDR2 YFSETQ. The CDR3 is 15 residues long. For the CDR3, the DNA is TGCGCCAGCAGCTTGGTAGGGGGGGACACAGATACGCAGTATTTT. It yields the protein CASSLVGGDTDTQYF.

V gene TRBV7-3 combines with J gene TRBJ1-1; D ambiguous. Germline V lookup: CDR1 SGHTA, CDR2 FQGTGA. This CDR3 has 13 residues. V lost 3 bases and J lost 2, with 7 bases in between. The CDR3 coding sequence is TGTGCCAGCAGCTTTACGGTTAACACTGAAGCTTTCTTT. Translating it yields CASSFTVNTEAFF.

V and J are TRBV14 and TRBJ1-1; D uncertain. From germline, CDR1 is SGHDN and CDR2 FVKESK. Trimming stripped 0 bases from V and 5 bases from J, with 13 bases between. CDR3 length equals 15 residues. The CDR3, as DNA: TGTGCCAGCAGCCAAGATCTTGGGTTTGGAACTGAAGCTTTCTTT. Residues: CASSQDLGFGTEAFF.

The chain is built from TRBV4-1 and TRBJ2-3; 13 bases fit TRBD2. The length of the CDR3 is 18 residues. Germline lookup yields CDR1 MGHRA and CDR2 YSYEKL. The trim removed 2 bases at V and 2 bases at J, leaving 7 bases unmatched. This chain's CDR3 is CASSQPFGTSGDTDTQYF. CDR3 sequence (DNA): TGCGCCAGCAGCCAACCATTTGGGACTAGCGGGGACACAGATACGCAGTATTTT.

This clone was counted a few times. The rearrangement joins TRBV5-1 to TRBJ1-2; D not certain. This CDR3 has 12 residues. The V end was cut by 4 bases, the J end by 4 bases, with 8 bases between. The V gene's germline CDR1 is SGHRS and CDR2 YFSETQ. The CDR3 nucleotides are TGCGCCAGCAGCGGAGAAATCTATGGCTACACCTTC. Its protein product is CASSGEIYGYTF.

The chain links TRBV7-6 to TRBJ1-4; 7 bases are shared with TRBD1. The CDR3 runs 16 residues. V trimming: 5 bases; J trimming: 0 bases; junction bases outside the gene matches: 6. Germline-derived CDR1 and CDR2 are SGHVS and FNYEAQ. The DNA of the CDR3 is TGTGCCAGCAGCCTCGGGACAGTTGCAACTAATGAAAAACTGTTTTTT. Amino acid sequence: CASSLGTVATNEKLFF.

This clone has just a few counts. This chain joins TRBV2 and TRBJ2-7; D not resolved. Germline CDR1 and CDR2: SNHLY and FYNNEI. The CDR3 loop spans 13 amino acids. Trimming stripped 3 bases from V and 6 bases from J, with 12 bases between. The DNA for the CDR3 is TGTGCCAGCAGTGAGTTTGGGGTAGGCGAGCAGTACTTC. It specifies CASSEFGVGEQYF.

The rearrangement links TRBV6-2 or TRBV6-3 to TRBJ2-3; D might be TRBD1 or TRBD2, each matching 5 bases. The germline gives CDR1 MNHEY, CDR2 SVGEGT. V dropped 0 bases and J dropped 3 bases, with 10 bases sitting between them. This CDR3 has 15 residues. The chain's CDR3 is CASSYSSGPTDTQYF. The CDR3 DNA reads TGTGCCAGCAGTTACTCATCGGGGCCTACAGATACGCAGTATTTT.

V and J are TRBV7-2 and TRBJ1-2, with unresolved D. V lost 3 bases and J 0 bases, leaving 5 bases between the germline ends. The V gene's germline CDR1 is SGHTA and CDR2 FQGNSA. This CDR3 comprises 13 residues. CDR3 loop: CASSFGPNYGYTF. In DNA, the CDR3 is TGTGCCAGCAGCTTCGGCCCTAACTATGGCTACACCTTC.

The V gene is TRBV24-1, the J gene TRBJ1-2; 11 positions agree with TRBD1. The CDR3 loop spans 18 amino acids. J lost 2 bases, V lost 4 bases, and 11 bases had no gene match. CDR1 and CDR2 from the germline V gene are KGHDR and SFDVKD. As DNA, the CDR3 is TGTGCCACCAGTGACTATAGGACAGGGGGCAGGTCGAACTATGGCTACACCTTC. It yields the protein CATSDYRTGGRSNYGYTF.